The 25 T cell receptor beta chains presented below share a single source sample, sequenced in a study of vaccination and CD4 T cells after COVID-19. The Oncomine TCR Beta short-read assay generated sequence data from the DNA of cultured CD4+ T cells. TCRdb fed the PCR reads into MiXCR, producing one record per CDR3 protein. The table has about 16,000 distinct CDR3 sequences, 45% to 60% seen once. Stated treatment: approximately 11-day PBMC culture with coronavirus spike peptide pools or control peptides (ViraFEST assay). No antigen has been identified for these receptors. Material: CD4+ T cells from blood, cultured in vitro. These receptors were obtained from a human donor who had recovered from COVID-19.

This clonotype was detected only once. The CDR3 bases are TGTGCTAGTGGTTCTAGAGAGTATGGCTACACCTTC. Amino acid sequence: CASGSREYGYTF. V is TRBV12-5 and J is TRBJ1-2; the D is unclear. This CDR3 region has 12 residues. Between the trimmed V and J ends, which lost 4 bases and 5 bases, there was a span of 8 bases. Looked up from germline, CDR1 is LGHNT and CDR2 is FRNRAP.

This clonotype has only a few counts. V and J are TRBV24-1 and TRBJ1-2; no clear D gene. CDR1 is KGHDR and CDR2 is SFDVKD in the germline V gene. Trimming cost V 2 bases and J 4 bases, with 16 bases left between them. The CDR3 consists of 16 residues. DNA of the CDR3: TGTGCCACCAGTGATTCCCAACGCCAGGCCGCCTATGGCTACACCTTC. As protein: CATSDSQRQAAYGYTF.

The sample holds a few counts of this clonotype. This rearrangement joins TRBV5-4 to TRBJ2-5; D not resolved. CDR1 and CDR2 from the germline V gene are SGHNT and YYREEE (reference sequence). Trimming cost V 3 bases and J 2 bases, with 14 bases left between them. The CDR3 loop spans 15 amino acids. The CDR3 loop reads CASSWRVGGQETQYF. The CDR3 DNA is TGTGCCAGCAGCTGGCGCGTCGGCGGTCAAGAGACCCAGTACTTC.

Only a few counts were recorded for this clonotype. The CDR3 reads CASSLSDGGELFF. CDR3 coding DNA: TGTGCCAGCAGCCTTTCAGACGGCGGGGAGCTGTTTTTT. V and J are TRBV7-7 and TRBJ2-2; D remains unclear. Germline values: CDR1 SSHAT, CDR2 FNYEAQ (reference sequence). V lost 5 bases and J 7 bases, leaving 11 bases between the germline ends. This CDR3 region has 13 residues.

This clonotype has just one count. The chain is built from TRBV20-1 and TRBJ2-7; D ambiguous. Trimming removed 1 base at V and 0 bases at J, with 13 bases between. The CDR3 has 15 residues. Germline V gene sequence: CDR1 DFQATT, CDR2 SNEGSKA (reference sequence). The CDR3 region has the DNA TGCAGTGCTAGAGTGTCTCGAGGAAGCTCCTACGAGCAGTACTTC. Translation gives CSARVSRGSSYEQYF.

As to this clonotype: Relative to the germline gene, one junction end is altered; a read error may explain this. V is TRBV19 and J is TRBJ1-2; 9 nucleotides align to TRBD1. The CDR3 runs to 16 residues. CDR1 is LNHDA and CDR2 is SQIVND in the germline V gene (reference sequence). CDR3 sequence: CASSLEGQGLSLGYTF. CDR3 nucleotide sequence: TGTGCCAGTAGTTTAGAGGGACAGGGATTAAGTCTTGGCTACACCTTC.

The chain is built from TRBV10-1 and TRBJ2-5, with D uncertain. The germline V and J ends were trimmed by 2 bases and 1 base, with 11 bases remaining between them. The CDR3 contains 15 residues. The germline gives CDR1 WNHNN, CDR2 SYGVQD (reference sequence). CDR3 sequence reads: CASSEAGRPQETQYF. The CDR3, as DNA: TGCGCCAGCAGTGAGGCCGGCAGGCCCCAAGAGACCCAGTACTTC.

This clonotype was seen more than once but under ten times. The J gene is TRBJ1-6, the V gene TRBV27, with D possibly being TRBD1 (6 bases). The V gene lost 5 bases and the J gene lost 8 bases, with 16 bases spanning the gap. The CDR3 runs to 15 residues. Germline V gives CDR1 MNHEY, CDR2 SMNVEV (reference sequence). The CDR3 sequence is CASSPSRQVYSPLHF. CDR3 coding DNA: TGTGCCAGCAGTCCCTCCCGACAGGTTTATTCACCCCTCCACTTT.

The chain combines TRBV20-1 with TRBJ1-5, with 7 bases aligning to TRBD1. V gave up 3 bases and J gave up 2 bases; unmatched junction bases: 7. The CDR3 runs to 15 residues. In germline, CDR1 is DFQATT, CDR2 SNEGSKA (reference sequence). CDR3 sequence: CSARTGRAGNQPQHF. CDR3 sequence (DNA): TGCAGTGCTAGGACAGGGAGAGCCGGCAATCAGCCCCAGCATTTT.

The gene calls are TRBV7-2 and TRBJ1-1; TRBD1 aligns across 8 bases. The CDR3 loop spans 14 amino acids. Per the germline V gene, CDR1 is SGHTA and CDR2 is FQGNSA. V lost 5 bases, J lost 0 bases, and 2 bases stayed unmatched. The CDR3 region has the DNA TGTGCCAGCAGCAACAGGGGGTTGAACACTGAAGCTTTCTTT. Translation gives CASSNRGLNTEAFF.

The CDR3 reads CSARHGQGAIGYTF. The DNA for the CDR3 is TGCAGTGCTAGACACGGACAGGGGGCGATTGGCTACACCTTC. This chain connects TRBV20-1 to TRBJ1-2; 11 bases agree with TRBD1. The V gene's germline CDR1 is DFQATT and CDR2 SNEGSKA (reference sequence). V trimming: 2 bases; J trimming: 7 bases; junction bases outside the gene matches: 6. The CDR3 sequence is 14 residues long.

The J gene is TRBJ1-5, the V gene TRBV23-1, with D unclear. TRBV23-1 is an ORF, and what it does is uncertain. The ends were cut back, 6 bases at V and 0 bases at J, with 18 bases in the middle. CDR3 length: 17 residues. The DNA for the CDR3 is TGCGCCAGCAGCCCAAATCCCGGGGATTATAGCAATCAGCCCCAGCATTTT. It specifies CASSPNPGDYSNQPQHF.

A few counts support this clonotype. V usage is TRBV2 and J usage is TRBJ1-5; 9 bases align to TRBD1. Germline V CDR1 and CDR2: SNHLY, FYNNEI. This CDR3 spans 16 amino acids. V lost 5 bases, J lost 0 bases, and 5 bases stayed unmatched. Here the CDR3 DNA reads TGTGCCAGCAGTACCGGGACAGGGAATAGCAATCAGCCCCAGCATTTT. This codes for CASSTGTGNSNQPQHF.

This chain connects TRBV7-9 to TRBJ1-1; no firm D call. CDR3 size: 13 residues. Germline loops: CDR1 SEHNR, CDR2 FQNEAQ (reference sequence). The ends were cut back, 5 bases at V and 0 bases at J, with 7 bases in the middle. CDR3 DNA: TGTGCCAGCAGCCAACGGGTGAACACTGAAGCTTTCTTT. It encodes CASSQRVNTEAFF.

J is TRBJ2-1 and V is TRBV6-4, with D perhaps matching TRBD2 (6 bases). Germline CDR1 is MRHNA and CDR2 is SNTAGT. The CDR3 totals 16 residues. Trimming shortened V by 0 bases and J by 2 bases, and 11 bases separated the two germline ends. CDR3 sequence: CASSDSSGTTYNEQFF. CDR3 DNA sequence: TGTGCCAGCAGTGACTCTAGCGGTACCACCTACAATGAGCAGTTCTTC.

V gene TRBV6-1 combines with J gene TRBJ2-7; TRBD2 might be the D (5 bases). The ends were cut back, 2 bases at V and 4 bases at J, with 18 bases in the middle. CDR3 length: 16 residues. Germline-derived CDR1 and CDR2 are MNHNS and SASEGT. CDR3 residues: CASSEMGVRGGYEQYF. CDR3 nucleotide sequence: TGTGCCAGCAGTGAAATGGGAGTTCGGGGTGGTTACGAGCAGTACTTC.

DNA for the CDR3: TGTGCCAGCAGCCTCGGGACAGGGGCAGGGCAGTACTTC. Amino acid sequence: CASSLGTGAGQYF. V usage is TRBV7-9 and J usage is TRBJ2-7; 10 positions match TRBD1. Germline assignment: CDR1 SEHNR and CDR2 FQNEAQ (reference sequence). The CDR3 has 13 residues. V was pared by 5 bases and J by 9 bases, with 7 bases of the junction left unmatched.

The V call is TRBV5-1, the J call TRBJ2-2; 8 nucleotides align to TRBD2. This CDR3 region has 15 residues. Germline assignment: CDR1 SGHRS and CDR2 YFSETQ. Trimming took 5 bases from V and 4 from J; bases not matched to a gene: 7. This chain's CDR3 is CASRIAGPSTGELFF. CDR3 DNA: TGCGCCAGCAGGATAGCGGGACCTAGCACCGGGGAGCTGTTTTTT.

J is TRBJ2-1 and V is TRBV11-2, with D perhaps TRBD2 (6 bases). Germline V gives CDR1 SGHAT, CDR2 FQNNGV. The CDR3 loop spans 15 amino acids. Trimming removed 5 bases at V and 2 bases at J, with 13 bases between. CDR3 bases: TGTGCCAGCAGCCTCCGGGACTCTCCCTACAATGAGCAGTTCTTC. Protein product: CASSLRDSPYNEQFF. Filled out from reference TRBV11-2 and TRBJ2-1, the complete variable domain reads EAGVAQSPRYKIIEKRQSVAFWCNPISGHATLYWYQQILGQGPKLLIQFQNNGVVDDSQLPKDRFSAERLKGVDSTLKIQPAKLEDSAVYLCASSLRDSPYNEQFFGPGTRLTVL.

The genes are TRBV29-1 and TRBJ2-3; no clear D gene. Germline V CDR1 and CDR2: SQVTM, ANQGSEA. V was clipped by 5 bases and J by 0 bases, with 9 bases between them. The CDR3 sequence is 13 residues long. In nucleotides, the CDR3 is TGCAGCGTTAGTAGCACAAGCACAGATACGCAGTATTTT. It encodes CSVSSTSTDTQYF.

The chain joins TRBV6-2 or TRBV6-3 to TRBJ1-1; D not certain. Trimming took 6 bases from V and 0 from J, leaving 14 bases between them. Germline V lookup: CDR1 MNHEY, CDR2 SVGEGT. CDR3 length equals 15 residues. For the CDR3, the DNA is TGTGCCAGCAGCCACCGGGGTCTGCTGAACACTGAAGCTTTCTTT. This codes for CASSHRGLLNTEAFF.

This clonotype was counted a few times. The chain joins TRBV7-9 to TRBJ2-5; 11 bases are shared with TRBD2. Losses at the gene ends were 1 base for V and 5 bases for J; bases not matched to a gene: 3. There are 15 residues in the CDR3. The V gene's germline CDR1 is SEHNR and CDR2 FQNEAQ (reference sequence). For the CDR3, the DNA is TGTGCCAGCAGCTTAGTACTAGCGGGAGTTGAGACCCAGTACTTC. Amino acid sequence: CASSLVLAGVETQYF.

The chain employs TRBV6-5 and TRBJ2-1; D tentatively reads TRBD1 or TRBD2 (7 bases each). Germline CDR1 MNHEY, CDR2 SVGAGI. V dropped 4 bases and J dropped 10 bases, with 23 bases sitting between them. The CDR3 length is 16 residues. The CDR3 protein is CASSSGWAGGAGEQFF. Written as DNA, the CDR3 is TGTGCCAGCAGTTCCGGCTGGGCAGGGGGGGCGGGGGAGCAGTTCTTC.

The chain links TRBV19 to TRBJ1-1; TRBD1 aligns across 9 bases. CDR3 length: 15 residues. Germline values: CDR1 LNHDA, CDR2 SQIVND (reference sequence). Trimming took 6 bases from V and 0 from J; bases not matched to a gene: 5. CDR3 in amino acids: CASREQGALNTEAFF. As DNA, the CDR3 is TGTGCCAGTAGGGAACAGGGGGCCTTGAACACTGAAGCTTTCTTT.

The chain links TRBV6-4 to TRBJ2-1; TRBD2 matches 16 bases. Germline V gives CDR1 MRHNA, CDR2 SNTAGT. After removal of 10 bases from V and 13 bases from J, the junction contained 22 bases not matched to a gene. This CDR3 comprises 18 residues. CDR3 in amino acids: CANPLVPGLAGGPISQFF. In nucleotides, the CDR3 is TGTGCCAACCCGCTCGTCCCGGGACTAGCGGGAGGGCCCATTAGTCAGTTCTTC.